The 8 T cell receptor beta chains given below trace back to one sample, sequenced in a study of Ad26.COV2.S vaccination and SARS-CoV-2 variants. Clones were sequenced by immunoSEQ multiplex PCR, and TCRdb holds only the in-frame ones, with some missing. The sample has 400,000 to 500,000 clones; approximately 87% are singletons. As for treatment: about 20 received Ad26.COV2.S at low or high dose, single or two shots; roughly 5 received placebo; per-sample allocation not given. Sampling happened 63 days after the first vaccine or placebo injection. Source: peripheral blood, taken in a trial of Ad26.COV2.S vaccine versus placebo. These TCRs come from a person between 18 and 60 years old who received the Ad26.COV2.S COVID-19 vaccine or a placebo.

This chain connects TRBV28 to TRBJ2-7; 7 bases are shared with TRBD1. Germline V gives CDR1 MDHEN, CDR2 SYDVKM. There are 13 residues in the CDR3. V was clipped by 5 bases and J by 6 bases; unmatched bases: 7. The DNA for the CDR3 is TGTGCCAGCAGTCCCCCGGACAGGCGCGAGCAGTACTTC. Translating gives CASSPPDRREQYF.

The genes are TRBV3-1 (or the pseudogene TRBV3-2) and TRBJ1-4; no firm D call. Trimming took off 2 bases at V and 2 bases at J, with 9 bases between the two ends. The CDR3 is 15 residues long. Looked up from germline, CDR1 is LGHDT and CDR2 is YNNKEL (reference sequence). The chain's CDR3 is CASSQPGTTNEKLFF. CDR3 DNA sequence: TGTGCCAGCAGCCAACCGGGAACTACTAATGAAAAACTGTTTTTT.

This chain links TRBV11-2 with TRBJ2-5, with a possible D match to TRBD1 (6 bases). CDR1 SGHAT and CDR2 FQNNGV come from the germline V gene. The CDR3 runs 17 residues. Between the trimmed V and J ends, which lost 1 base and 5 bases, there was a span of 20 bases. CDR3 sequence: CASSLVSGTLSSETQYF. The CDR3 DNA sequence: TGTGCCAGCAGCTTAGTTTCCGGGACACTCTCCTCCGAGACCCAGTACTTC.

The gene calls are TRBV16 and TRBJ2-2, with a weak D call TRBD1 (6 bases). Germline CDR1 is KGHSY and CDR2 is FQNENV. This CDR3 comprises 15 residues. Trimming stripped 1 base from V and 6 bases from J, with 12 bases between. The CDR3 here is CASSQYSGAAGELFF. The CDR3 coding sequence is TGTGCCAGCAGCCAATATTCAGGGGCCGCCGGGGAGCTGTTTTTT.

The J gene is TRBJ1-6, the V gene TRBV28; D remains unclear. From germline, CDR1 is MDHEN and CDR2 SYDVKM. This CDR3 is 15 amino acids long. V was pared by 6 bases and J by 11 bases, with 20 bases between. CDR3 nucleotides: TGTGCCAGCAGCCCTATCTTCCCTAGTCTCGCACCCCTCCACTTT. This gives the protein CASSPIFPSLAPLHF.

This clone was seen only once. The genes are TRBV11-1 and TRBJ1-1; D is ambiguous. V gave up 8 bases and J gave up 1 base, with 14 bases separating them. This CDR3 is built from 14 residues. Germline-derived CDR1 and CDR2 are SGHAT and FQDESV (reference sequence). CDR3 bases: TGTGCCAGCGCAAATATGGGAGAGAACACTGAAGCTTTCTTT. Protein sequence: CASANMGENTEAFF.

The genes are TRBV5-4 and TRBJ2-3; 7 positions match TRBD2. The ends lost 4 bases at V and 0 bases at J; junction bases unmatched: 5. The CDR3 loop spans 15 amino acids. The germline V gene encodes CDR1 SGHNT and CDR2 YYREEE (reference sequence). CDR3 coding DNA: TGTGCCAGCAGCGGACGACTAGCTAGCACAGATACGCAGTATTTT. Translating it yields CASSGRLASTDTQYF.

This clone was counted a few times. The rearrangement joins TRBV7-9 to TRBJ1-5; no clear D gene. The V gene lost 1 base and the J gene lost 0 bases, with 10 bases spanning the gap. The germline gives CDR1 SEHNR, CDR2 FQNEAQ (reference sequence). This CDR3 is 16 amino acids long. The CDR3 reads CASSLDGGPSNQPQHF. The CDR3 DNA reads as TGTGCCAGCAGCTTAGATGGAGGGCCTAGCAATCAGCCCCAGCATTTT.